This T cell receptor beta chain was captured by sequencing in a study of cytomegalovirus exposure and HLA in healthy donors. Study-wide results and caveats: What a later analysis reportedly showed was that an Asian-associated ancestry cluster had fewer N-insertions than the approximately 720-donor mean. About 87% or about 30% of the time was how often most TCR beta V segments were productive, according to an earlier analysis. After further analysis at a later stage, around 17,000 TCR beta sequences were associated with HLA alleles at 0.05 false discovery rate. Association of a missense DCLRE1C variant with TCR beta V- and J-gene trimming was reported in a later analysis.

About this clone: What it binds is unknown.

The CDR3 has 13 amino acids. Per the germline V gene, CDR1 is GTSNPN and CDR2 is SVGIG (reference sequence). Unmatched junction bases numbered 5, after V lost 3 bases and J lost 5 bases. This PCR relied on a set of 60 Vbeta primers and 13 Jbeta primers. The table came from immunoSEQ multiplex PCR; TCRdb's copy has only in-frame clones and leaves some out. The repertoire consists of about 190,000 clones, with roughly 82% occurring once and the leading ten covering 2% to 3%. The rearrangement joins TRBV30 to TRBJ2-7, with 9 positions matching TRBD1. This receptor was taken from a woman aged 50 to 60 in good health and CMV-seropositive. The specimen was PBMCs. CDR3 coding DNA: TGTGCCTGGAGCCCGGGACAGGGAGACGAGCAGTACTTC. It codes for CAWSPGQGDEQYF.